Reported below is one T cell receptor beta chain. As yet, its antigen is unknown. The germline CDR1 and CDR2 sequences are KGHSH and LQKENI. V lost 6 bases to trimming and J lost 6 bases, with 11 bases between them. The CDR3 runs to 13 residues. The data were obtained in a study of shared clonotypes between healthy human individuals. Study-level findings and limits: Researchers sampled blood only, noting tissue repertoires likely differ. Estimated richness was generally greater in naive than memory subsets.

DNA at around 210 ng, about 30,000 T cell genomes, went into sorted-subset replicate PCRs. Clones were sequenced by immunoSEQ multiplex PCR, and TCRdb holds only the in-frame ones, with some missing. The sample holds approximately 2.4 million clones, around 95% seen once. Splitting of CD4+ cells produced CD45RA+ naive and CD45RA-negative memory subsets. The clonotype was recovered from a man in his late teens or twenties in good health. Sequencing was done on a sample of naive CD4+ T cells sorted from blood. Subset here: CD45RA+ positively selected. This sequence joins TRBV18 and TRBJ2-2; D is unclear. CDR3 bases: TGTGCCAGCTCCCAAGGGCAGGCCGGGGAGCTGTTTTTT. Protein: CASSQGQAGELFF.